One T cell receptor beta chain is described in this entry. Its cognate antigen is unknown. Germline V CDR1 and CDR2: MNHEY, SMNVEV (reference sequence). This CDR3 is 14 amino acids long. Trimming took off 2 bases at V and 3 bases at J, with 10 bases between the two ends. The sample is drawn from a study of identical twins. Broader study findings: Beta out-of-frame sequences showed weaker excess sharing between twins.

TCRdb recomputed calls from the 5' RACE reads with MiXCR, one row per CDR3 protein. Among roughly 1.6 million distinct CDR3 sequences listed, 32% were seen once. The J gene is TRBJ1-1, the V gene TRBV27, with D perhaps TRBD1 (5 bases). The sequencing sample was made of cord blood. This TCR was sampled from a newborn girl in good health. The CDR3 DNA follows: TGTGCCAGCAGTTTACAGGGAGGGTACACTGAAGCTTTCTTT. Its protein product is CASSLQGGYTEAFF.